These 25 T cell receptor beta chains were all obtained from the same sample, sequenced in a study of blood T cell repertoires in COVID-19. The repertoire was sequenced with immunoSEQ multiplex PCR; TCRdb's copy has only in-frame clones and lacks some. The sample shows about 47,000 clones, just under 70% of them seen only once. The sample consisted of peripheral blood. Source of these receptors: a man older than 75 with acute or convalescent COVID-19.

This clone was counted once. This rearrangement joins TRBV9 to TRBJ1-1, with 8 bases aligning to TRBD1. This CDR3 has 16 amino acids. V was pared by 3 bases and J by 1 base, with 8 bases of the junction left unmatched. Per the germline V gene, CDR1 is SGDLS and CDR2 is YYNGEE. The CDR3 sequence is CASSDNRGSTNTEAFF. The CDR3 DNA is TGTGCCAGCAGCGACAACAGGGGGTCCACGAACACTGAAGCTTTCTTT.

Here the CDR3 reads CSVERGGSHGYTF. As DNA, the CDR3 is TGCAGCGTTGAAAGGGGTGGATCGCATGGCTACACCTTC. The rearrangement uses TRBV29-1 and TRBJ1-2; D perhaps matches TRBD1 (5 bases). Trimming stripped 2 bases from V and 6 bases from J, with 13 bases between. Germline V gene data show CDR1 as SQVTM and CDR2 as ANQGSEA. This CDR3 is built from 13 residues.

This clone has only one observation. The chain carries TRBV7-6 and TRBJ2-3, with TRBD1 matching over 8 bases. The CDR3 loop spans 17 amino acids. Germline CDR1 is SGHVS and CDR2 is FNYEAQ. V was clipped by 5 bases and J by 4 bases; unmatched bases: 14. CDR3 amino acids: CASSPGGGRGSADTQYF. The CDR3 bases are TGTGCCAGCAGCCCAGGGGGCGGACGAGGCTCGGCAGATACGCAGTATTTT.

The CDR3, as DNA: TGTGCCAGCAGCCCCGAACGGGGACCGGGGGAGGCCCAGTACTTC. It translates to CASSPERGPGEAQYF. V usage is TRBV11-3 and J usage is TRBJ2-5; tentatively, D is TRBD2 (6 bases). Trimming cost V 5 bases and J 9 bases, with 22 bases left between them. The CDR3 extends over 15 amino acids. Per germline, CDR1 SGHNT and CDR2 YENEEA.

This chain links TRBV19 with TRBJ1-5; 7 positions agree with TRBD1. V dropped 5 bases and J dropped 4; count of bases not matched to a gene: 8. Per germline, CDR1 LNHDA and CDR2 SQIVND (reference sequence). The CDR3 totals 15 residues. CDR3: CASSPPRGRNQPQHF. CDR3 DNA sequence: TGTGCCAGTAGTCCCCCTAGGGGGCGTAATCAGCCCCAGCATTTT.

V usage is TRBV6-5 and J usage is TRBJ1-2, with D possibly TRBD1 on 6 matching bases. CDR3 length: 14 residues. Trimming stripped 6 bases from V and 4 bases from J, with 15 bases between. Germline CDR1 reads MNHEY; CDR2 reads SVGAGI. CDR3 region: CASSLRGGVYGYTF. CDR3 nucleotide sequence: TGTGCCAGCAGCTTACGGGGGGGCGTCTATGGCTACACCTTC.

The V call is TRBV7-9, the J call TRBJ2-7; D possibly corresponds to TRBD1 (5 bases). Germline-derived CDR1 and CDR2 are SEHNR and FQNEAQ (reference sequence). Deletions cut 1 base from V and 0 bases from J, with 19 bases between. There are 18 residues in the CDR3. The CDR3 coding sequence is TGTGCCAGCAGCTTAGGCAGACAGAGTGGTCCCAGCTCCTACGAGCAGTACTTC. Translating it yields CASSLGRQSGPSSYEQYF.

The rearrangement joins TRBV6-5 to TRBJ2-1; TRBD1 matches 8 bases. The length of the CDR3 is 14 residues. The ends lost 6 bases at V and 8 bases at J; junction bases unmatched: 9. The germline V gene has CDR1 MNHEY and CDR2 SVGAGI. This CDR3 is CASSPGTGMDEQFF. DNA for the CDR3: TGTGCCAGCAGCCCCGGGACAGGCATGGATGAGCAGTTCTTC.

This chain links TRBV12-3 or TRBV12-4 with TRBJ2-1; D gene unclear. V lost 5 bases and J lost 11, with 16 bases in between. The length of the CDR3 is 13 residues. In nucleotides, the CDR3 is TGTGCCAGCAGTCCTCCCGGTAGCAGACAGCAGTTCTTC. This gives the protein CASSPPGSRQQFF.

This clone appeared a single time. V and J are TRBV7-6 and TRBJ2-7, with a possible D match to TRBD1 (6 bases). The CDR3 is made up of 13 amino acids. Germline V gene lookup returns CDR1 SGHVS and CDR2 FNYEAQ. Trimming cost V 5 bases and J 5 bases, with 13 bases left between them. The chain's CDR3 is CASSGQQGNEQYF. The DNA for the CDR3 is TGTGCCAGCAGCGGTCAACAGGGAAACGAGCAGTACTTC.

CDR3 amino acids: CASSLRDRVLYAEAFF. CDR3 nucleotide sequence: TGTGCCAGCAGCCTGAGGGACAGGGTTTTATACGCTGAAGCTTTCTTT. The gene calls are TRBV7-8 and TRBJ1-1; 9 nucleotides match TRBD1. Per germline, CDR1 SGHVS and CDR2 FQNEAQ. V shed 5 bases, J shed 6 bases, and the junction held 13 bases outside the gene matches. This CDR3 spans 16 amino acids.

The V gene is TRBV9, the J gene TRBJ1-6; no clear D. Germline CDR1 and CDR2: SGDLS and YYNGEE. The CDR3 is made up of 14 amino acids. V was shortened by 4 bases and J by 5 bases, with 10 bases between the two germline ends. The CDR3 reads CASSPPGNNSPLHF. As DNA, the CDR3 is TGTGCCAGCAGCCCCCCGGGTAATAATTCACCCCTCCACTTT.

The J gene is TRBJ2-1, the V gene TRBV5-1, with 8 nucleotides matching TRBD1. Trimming took 7 bases from V and 6 from J; bases not matched to a gene: 9. This CDR3 has 14 residues. The germline gives CDR1 SGHRS, CDR2 YFSETQ. The CDR3 sequence: CASGGDRLLNEQFF. The CDR3 DNA reads TGCGCCAGCGGTGGGGACAGGCTACTCAATGAGCAGTTCTTC.

V is TRBV10-3 and J is TRBJ2-1, with D perhaps TRBD1 (5 bases). The CDR3 totals 13 residues. V lost 6 bases, J lost 5 bases, and 11 bases lay in between. Germline lookup yields CDR1 ENHRY and CDR2 SYGVKD. CDR3 nucleotides: TGTGCCATCAGCCTAGACAGCCACAATGAGCAGTTCTTC. Residues: CAISLDSHNEQFF.

The chain uses TRBV6-5 and TRBJ2-1, with 8 bases that match TRBD2. This CDR3 is 14 amino acids long. Germline CDR1 is MNHEY and CDR2 is SVGAGI. V trimming: 6 bases; J trimming: 8 bases; junction bases outside the gene matches: 9. The CDR3 region has the DNA TGTGCCAGCAGCCGGGGGGGGGCGCGTGATGAGCAGTTCTTC. Its translation is CASSRGGARDEQFF.

The V and J genes are TRBV5-1 and TRBJ1-1; 8 bases agree with TRBD1. This CDR3 spans 15 amino acids. The germline V gene has CDR1 SGHRS and CDR2 YFSETQ. V gave up 1 base and J gave up 5 bases; unmatched junction bases: 7. In nucleotides, the CDR3 is TGCGCCAGCAGCTTGATAGGACAGGGAGGAACTGAAGCTTTCTTT. As protein: CASSLIGQGGTEAFF.

The rearrangement uses TRBV5-1 and TRBJ2-2; no clear D gene. V shed 3 bases and J shed 8 bases, with 11 bases lying between them. The CDR3 sequence is 13 residues long. Germline V gives CDR1 SGHRS, CDR2 YFSETQ. The CDR3 sequence: CASSYETSGELFF. The CDR3 DNA reads as TGCGCCAGCAGCTATGAGACTTCGGGGGAGCTGTTTTTT.

The chain carries TRBV14 and TRBJ1-2; D gene ambiguous. CDR1 SGHDN and CDR2 FVKESK come from the germline V gene. The CDR3 is 13 residues long. The V end lost 1 base, the J end lost 4 bases, and 7 bases lay between the germline ends. The chain's CDR3 is CASSQGQFYGYTF. DNA for the CDR3: TGTGCCAGCAGCCAAGGGCAGTTCTATGGCTACACCTTC.

The V and J genes are TRBV12-5 and TRBJ1-1; a weak D match, TRBD1 (6 bases). Trimming pared 2 bases from V and 1 base from J, leaving 14 bases between. Germline CDR1 and CDR2: LGHNT and FRNRAP. The CDR3 covers 16 residues. In DNA, the CDR3 is TGTGCTAGTGGTTTGTTCCAGGGGATAGCGAACACTGAAGCTTTCTTT. It encodes CASGLFQGIANTEAFF. Full variable domain (remainder filled in from reference TRBV12-5 and TRBJ1-1): DARVTQTPRHKVTEMGQEVTMRCQPILGHNTVFWYRQTMMQGLELLAYFRNRAPLDDSGMPKDRFSAEMPDATLATLKIQPSEPRDSAVYFCASGLFQGIANTEAFFGQGTRLTVV.

The chain is built from TRBV3-1 (or the pseudogene TRBV3-2) and TRBJ2-4; TRBD2 might be the D (5 bases). This CDR3 has 14 residues. V gave up 4 bases and J gave up 2 bases, with 9 bases separating them. From germline, CDR1 is LGHDT and CDR2 YNNKEL (reference sequence). The CDR3 sequence: CASSPGLTKNIQYF. DNA for the CDR3: TGTGCCAGCAGCCCGGGGTTGACCAAAAACATTCAGTACTTC.

The chain joins TRBV30 to TRBJ2-5, with no clear D. With 2 bases removed from V and 4 bases from J, the gap between germline ends came to 8 bases. Germline CDR1 and CDR2: GTSNPN and SVGIG (reference sequence). The CDR3 extends over 12 amino acids. The chain's CDR3 is CAWSPFRETQYF. The CDR3 DNA sequence: TGTGCCTGGAGTCCCTTTCGAGAGACCCAGTACTTC.

The V and J genes are TRBV14 and TRBJ2-2, with a weak D call TRBD2 (6 bases). The ends were cut back, 5 bases at V and 8 bases at J, with 12 bases in the middle. The length of the CDR3 is 13 residues. The V gene's germline CDR1 is SGHDN and CDR2 FVKESK. The CDR3 loop reads CASSRGGWGELFF. Written as DNA, the CDR3 is TGTGCCAGCAGCAGGGGAGGATGGGGGGAGCTGTTTTTT.

This sequence joins TRBV5-6 and TRBJ1-2, with TRBD1 as a possible D gene (6 bases). This CDR3 has 13 amino acids. V lost 2 bases, J lost 3 bases, and 8 bases lay in between. CDR1 SGHDT and CDR2 YYEEEE come from the germline V gene. Here the CDR3 DNA reads TGTGCCAGCAGCTTAAACAGGGACTATGGCTACACCTTC. Translated, it gives CASSLNRDYGYTF.

The chain couples TRBV5-6 to TRBJ1-2; D remains unclear. Between the trimmed V and J ends, which lost 4 bases and 3 bases, there was a span of 4 bases. This CDR3 region has 11 residues. CDR1 SGHDT and CDR2 YYEEEE come from the germline V gene. CDR3 protein: CASSADYGYTF. CDR3 in DNA: TGTGCCAGCAGCGCAGACTATGGCTACACCTTC.

The chain has TRBV10-3 and TRBJ2-7; 11 bases are shared with TRBD1. The CDR3 covers 18 residues. Per germline, CDR1 ENHRY and CDR2 SYGVKD. The ends lost 4 bases at V and 5 bases at J; junction bases unmatched: 16. CDR3 bases: TGTGCCATCAGTGCCTGGACAGGGGGCTCAATGGAGTCCCACGAGCAGTACTTC. Translated: CAISAWTGGSMESHEQYF.